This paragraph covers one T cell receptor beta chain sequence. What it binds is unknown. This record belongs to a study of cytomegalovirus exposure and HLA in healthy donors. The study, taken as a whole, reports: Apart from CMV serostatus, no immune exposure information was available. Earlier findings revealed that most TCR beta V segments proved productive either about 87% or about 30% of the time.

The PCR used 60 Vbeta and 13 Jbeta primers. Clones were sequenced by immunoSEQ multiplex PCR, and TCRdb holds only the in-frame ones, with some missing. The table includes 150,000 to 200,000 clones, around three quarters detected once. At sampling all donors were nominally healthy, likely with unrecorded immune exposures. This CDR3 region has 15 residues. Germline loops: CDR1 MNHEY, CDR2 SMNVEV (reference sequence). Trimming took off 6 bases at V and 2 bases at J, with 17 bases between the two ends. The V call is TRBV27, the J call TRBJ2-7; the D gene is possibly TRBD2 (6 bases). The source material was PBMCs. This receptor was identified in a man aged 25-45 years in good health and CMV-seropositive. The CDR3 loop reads CASSSGLRAPYEQYF. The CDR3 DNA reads TGTGCCAGCAGCTCGGGACTTAGGGCCCCCTACGAGCAGTACTTC.